A selection of T cell receptor beta chains follows, all from one sample in a study of blood T cell repertoires in COVID-19. Some clones are missing from TCRdb's copy, which holds only in-frame ones; the method was immunoSEQ multiplex PCR. The repertoire holds some 57,000 clones, with 80% to 90% as singletons. Material for sequencing was peripheral blood. These receptors all stem from a man between 60 and 75 years old with acute or convalescent COVID-19. Each CDR3 is given with its conserved first and last residue. The D gene is left open where the match is weak. The listing skips clone size in some rows; elsewhere it reads once, few, many or a size class.

v_gene	d_gene	j_gene	abundance	CDR3aa	CDR3nt
TRBV3-1/TRBV3-2	TRBD2	TRBJ2-5	NA	CASRQLAGVETQYF	TGTGCCAGCAGACAGCTAGCGGGGGTAGAGACCCAGTACTTC
TRBV18	TRBD1	TRBJ2-2	NA	CASSPTRQGQSGNTGELFF	TGTGCCAGCTCACCAACCCGACAGGGTCAATCAGGAAACACCGGGGAGCTGTTTTTT
TRBV11-2	NA	TRBJ2-3	NA	CASSLVRGSDTQYF	TGTGCCAGCAGCTTAGTACGAGGCTCAGATACGCAGTATTTT
TRBV7-9	NA	TRBJ1-4	NA	CASSPKTVEKLFF	TGTGCCAGCAGCCCGAAGACAGTTGAAAAACTGTTTTTT
TRBV9	TRBD2	TRBJ2-3	NA	CASSLQTSGGSTDTQYF	TGTGCCAGCAGCTTACAGACTAGCGGGGGGAGCACAGATACGCAGTATTTT
TRBV30	NA	TRBJ2-6	NA	CAWSAPTPGVGANVLTF	TGTGCCTGGAGCGCCCCCACTCCGGGGGTCGGGGCCAACGTCCTGACTTTC
TRBV27	TRBD1	TRBJ1-6	NA	CASRSQGQGAYRTLHF	TGTGCCAGCAGATCCCAAGGACAGGGGGCTTATAGGACCCTCCACTTT
TRBV19	NA	TRBJ2-3	once	CASSILGGVDTQYF	TGTGCCAGTAGTATCTTGGGAGGAGTAGATACGCAGTATTTT
TRBV5-1	NA	TRBJ2-1	once	CASSLAQAYNEQFF	TGCGCCAGCAGCTTGGCCCAGGCATACAATGAGCAGTTCTTC
TRBV18	TRBD1	TRBJ1-5	few	CASSPRTGEKIPQHF	TGTGCCAGCTCACCCAGGACAGGGGAGAAGATCCCCCAGCATTTT
TRBV28	NA	TRBJ1-2	NA	CASSPYRANYGYTF	TGTGCCAGCAGTCCTTACAGGGCTAACTATGGCTACACCTTC
TRBV2	NA	TRBJ2-7	once	CASIKTTQSYEQYF	TGTGCCAGCATCAAAACGACTCAAAGCTACGAGCAGTACTTC
TRBV6-5	NA	TRBJ1-3	NA	CASSPIVGNTIYF	TGTGCCAGCAGCCCCATTGTCGGAAACACCATATATTTT
TRBV7-2	TRBD1	TRBJ2-5	NA	CASSSTGGRQETQYF	TGTGCCAGCAGCTCGACAGGGGGGAGGCAAGAGACCCAGTACTTC
TRBV19	NA	TRBJ1-1	once	CASSLARGSSTTEAFF	TGTGCCAGTAGCCTTGCCAGGGGTTCCTCAACAACTGAAGCTTTCTTT
TRBV5-4	TRBD1	TRBJ2-7	NA	CASSLGQAVTYEQYF	TGTGCCAGCAGCTTAGGACAGGCTGTTACCTACGAGCAGTACTTC
TRBV2	NA	TRBJ2-7	NA	CASSRQLSSYEQYF	TGTGCCAGCAGTCGACAGTTAAGCTCCTACGAGCAGTACTTC
TRBV11-3	NA	TRBJ1-5	NA	CASSFHGHRSGKNNQPQHF	TGTGCCAGCAGCTTCCATGGCCACAGGAGCGGGAAAAACAATCAGCCCCAGCATTTT
TRBV5-1	NA	TRBJ2-3	NA	CASSNPDTDTQYF	TGCGCCAGCAGCAACCCAGACACAGATACGCAGTATTTT
TRBV7-9	NA	TRBJ2-7	NA	CASRNRLGADEQYF	TGTGCCAGCCGCAACAGACTGGGGGCAGACGAGCAGTACTTC
TRBV3-1/TRBV3-2	NA	TRBJ2-7	once	CASSQGPYEQYF	TGTGCCAGCAGCCAGGGGCCCTACGAGCAGTACTTC
TRBV5-4	NA	TRBJ2-5	NA	CASSLEGGARQETQYF	TGTGCCAGCAGCTTGGAAGGGGGGGCGAGACAAGAGACCCAGTACTTC
TRBV10-3	TRBD1	TRBJ2-5	once	CAISESGTGVPSEETQYF	TGTGCCATCAGTGAGTCGGGAACAGGGGTCCCCTCTGAGGAGACCCAGTACTTC
TRBV6-1	TRBD2	TRBJ2-3	NA	CASSEPNSGGRTDTQYF	TGTGCCAGCAGTGAACCTAATAGCGGGGGGAGGACAGATACGCAGTATTTT
TRBV2	NA	TRBJ1-3	NA	CASSQGSSGNTIYF	TGTGCCAGCAGCCAGGGGTCCTCTGGAAACACCATATATTTT
TRBV5-1	TRBD1	TRBJ1-2	NA	CASSLGGTGFSYGYTF	TGCGCCAGCAGCTTGGGGGGGACAGGGTTCAGCTATGGCTACACCTTC
TRBV2	NA	TRBJ2-5	NA	CASTFTVRETQYF	TGTGCCAGCACTTTTACGGTGAGGGAGACCCAGTACTTC
TRBV7-6	TRBD2	TRBJ2-3	NA	CASSPGGVSTDTQYF	TGTGCCAGCAGCCCCGGGGGGGTAAGCACAGATACGCAGTATTTT
TRBV7-2	NA	TRBJ2-3	NA	CASSLAGARDTQYF	TGTGCCAGCAGCTTAGCGGGGGCACGAGATACGCAGTATTTT
TRBV5-1	NA	TRBJ1-1	NA	CASSLSGDYTEAFF	TGCGCCAGCAGCTTGTCAGGGGATTACACTGAAGCTTTCTTT
TRBV5-1	NA	TRBJ2-5	once	CASSWNYRGGETQYF	TGCGCCAGCAGCTGGAACTACAGGGGGGGAGAGACCCAGTACTTC
TRBV21-1	NA	TRBJ2-7	NA	CASSKEDRATYEQYF	TGTGCCAGCAGCAAAGAGGACAGGGCGACGTACGAGCAGTACTTC
TRBV6-5	TRBD2	TRBJ2-1	once	CASGRGSHIEQFF	TGTGCCAGCGGGAGGGGTTCGCACATTGAGCAGTTCTTC
TRBV18	NA	TRBJ1-1	NA	CASSRGSTNTEAFF	TGTGCCAGCTCACGAGGATCGACGAACACTGAAGCTTTCTTT
TRBV18	NA	TRBJ2-7	NA	CASSPPGQYF	TGTGCCAGCTCACCGCCGGGGCAGTACTTC
TRBV15	TRBD2	TRBJ2-3	NA	CATSRGSGGEDTQYF	TGTGCCACCAGCAGAGGAAGCGGGGGGGAAGATACGCAGTATTTT
TRBV4-1	TRBD1	TRBJ1-1	NA	CASRRQGASTEAFF	TGCGCCAGCAGAAGACAGGGGGCTTCCACTGAAGCTTTCTTT
TRBV19	TRBD1	TRBJ2-7	NA	CASGTASYEQYF	TGTGCCAGCGGGACAGCCTCCTACGAGCAGTACTTC
TRBV30	NA	TRBJ2-5	few	CAWSLQGSWGGRETQYF	TGTGCCTGGAGCCTACAGGGATCGTGGGGGGGCAGGGAGACCCAGTACTTC
TRBV30	NA	TRBJ1-5	NA	CAWSRDFDQPQHF	TGTGCCTGGAGTCGGGATTTCGATCAGCCCCAGCATTTT
TRBV6-5	TRBD1	TRBJ1-4	once	CASRSTGGYEKLFF	TGTGCCAGCAGATCTACAGGGGGCTATGAAAAACTGTTTTTT
TRBV7-9	NA	TRBJ1-1	NA	CASSFRVETEAFF	TGTGCCAGCAGCTTCAGGGTAGAAACTGAAGCTTTCTTT